This T cell receptor beta chain stems from a study of blood T cell repertoires in COVID-19. Study overall: COVID-19 samples, acute and convalescent, were from the United States, Italy and Spain. T cells, B-cell-depleted T cells, or PBMCs provided the cDNA or gDNA that served as material.

Methods used by the authors: For nucleated cells, counts were estimated from reference gene primer amplification. The table came from immunoSEQ multiplex PCR; TCRdb's copy has only in-frame clones and leaves some out. V and J calls and clone size are given by that table; D and trimming were obtained from the DNA. The sample shows roughly 100,000 clones, 80% to 95% of them seen only once. The CDR3 is 16 amino acids. CDR1 SGHTA and CDR2 FQGTGA come from the germline V gene. V lost 5 bases to trimming and J lost 6 bases; unmatched junction nucleotides: 11. Patients from Seattle were sampled longitudinally, starting during active infection.

The sequence was collected from a woman in her 50s with COVID-19, enrolled during active disease. Specimen: peripheral blood. The gene calls are TRBV7-3 and TRBJ2-2, with 8 positions matching TRBD2. CDR3 amino acids: CASSAAGLGVPGELFF. In DNA form, the CDR3 reads TGTGCCAGCAGCGCGGCGGGACTAGGGGTCCCCGGGGAGCTGTTTTTT.